The 25 T cell receptor beta chains below all came from one sample that was sequenced in a study of blood T cell repertoires in COVID-19. This table comes from immunoSEQ multiplex PCR, and its TCRdb copy is limited to in-frame clones, with some not included. The data contain about 150,000 clones, roughly 84% of them singletons. Sequenced: peripheral blood. These receptors were collected from a woman between 50 and 59 years old in a cohort sampled during active or convalescent COVID-19.

The chain employs TRBV7-3 and TRBJ2-3; 7 bases align to TRBD2. J was trimmed by 0 bases and V by 3 bases; bases with no gene match: 9. Looked up from germline, CDR1 is SGHTA and CDR2 is FQGTGA. This CDR3 spans 17 amino acids. The CDR3 here is CASSFSPGGSSTDTQYF. The CDR3 region has the DNA TGTGCCAGCAGCTTTTCGCCGGGGGGATCTAGCACAGATACGCAGTATTTT. Together with reference TRBV7-3 and TRBJ2-3, the CDR3 gives the full variable domain: GAGVSQTPSNKVTEKGKYVELRCDPISGHTALYWYRQSLGQGPEFLIYFQGTGAADDSGLPNDRFFAVRPEGSVSTLKIQRTERGDSAVYLCASSFSPGGSSTDTQYFGPGTRLTVL.

This clone was picked up a small number of times. The rearrangement links TRBV7-9 to TRBJ1-6; 7 nucleotides match TRBD1. The CDR3 sequence is 15 residues long. V dropped 6 bases and J dropped 6; count of bases not matched to a gene: 8. CDR1 is SEHNR, CDR2 FQNEAQ, per germline (reference sequence). CDR3: CASSSTGFVNSPLHF. In DNA form, the CDR3 reads TGTGCCAGCAGTTCGACAGGGTTCGTTAATTCACCCCTCCACTTT.

The V gene is TRBV18, the J gene TRBJ1-1, with 7 bases fitting TRBD1. The trim removed 3 bases at V and 1 base at J, leaving 8 bases unmatched. This CDR3 is built from 16 residues. Germline-derived CDR1 and CDR2 are KGHSH and LQKENI. The CDR3 DNA reads as TGTGCCAGCTCACCCCCACAGGGGCGGGGGAACACTGAAGCTTTCTTT. Its protein product is CASSPPQGRGNTEAFF.

The chain uses TRBV19 and TRBJ1-6, with D tentatively TRBD1 (5 bases). V was cut by 4 bases and J by 9 bases, with 10 bases left in between. CDR3 size: 13 residues. Germline V gives CDR1 LNHDA, CDR2 SQIVND (reference sequence). The CDR3: CASSTQGGSPLHF. The CDR3 nucleotides read TGTGCCAGTAGTACGCAGGGCGGTTCACCCCTCCACTTT.

This clone is a singleton in its sample. The J gene is TRBJ1-4, the V gene TRBV27; no reliable D call. Germline assignment: CDR1 MNHEY and CDR2 SMNVEV (reference sequence). This CDR3 is built from 9 residues. V was cut by 10 bases and J by 13 bases, with 10 bases left in between. The CDR3 bases are TGTGCCACCCGCGACTCACTGTTTTTT. Its translation: CATRDSLFF. Full variable domain (missing parts from reference TRBV27 and TRBJ1-4): EAQVTQNPRYLITVTGKKLTVTCSQNMNHEYMSWYRQDPGLGLRQIYYSMNVEVTDKGDVPEGYKVSRKEKRNFPLILESPSPNQTSLYFCATRDSLFFGSGTQLSVL.

The chain carries TRBV30 and TRBJ1-3, with D possibly matching TRBD1 (6 bases). V shed 2 bases and J shed 0 bases, with 20 bases lying between them. From germline, CDR1 is GTSNPN and CDR2 SVGIG (reference sequence). The length of the CDR3 is 18 residues. The CDR3 nucleotides are TGTGCCTGGAGTACGTCTCGGGCCTCAGGGGCCTCTGGAAACACCATATATTTT. Protein sequence: CAWSTSRASGASGNTIYF.

This chain joins TRBV5-4 and TRBJ1-1; D gene unclear. Germline loops: CDR1 SGHNT, CDR2 YYREEE (reference sequence). The CDR3 spans 13 residues. The V gene lost 3 bases and the J gene lost 1 base, with 7 bases spanning the gap. The CDR3 DNA sequence: TGTGCCAGCAGCTCGGACTGGAACACTGAAGCTTTCTTT. This encodes CASSSDWNTEAFF.

This clone was counted ten times or more. The rearrangement joins TRBV4-1 to TRBJ2-5; 7 positions match TRBD2. V shed 0 bases, J shed 4 bases, and the junction held 8 bases outside the gene matches. CDR1 is MGHRA, CDR2 YSYEKL, per germline. The CDR3 loop spans 16 amino acids. The CDR3 DNA is TGCGCCAGCAGCCAAGAGGGGCTAGCGGCACGAGAGACCCAGTACTTC. This encodes CASSQEGLAARETQYF.

This clone was seen a handful of times. The chain joins TRBV5-1 to TRBJ1-1, with TRBD1 matching over 7 bases. Germline CDR1 and CDR2: SGHRS and YFSETQ. Unmatched junction bases numbered 5, after V lost 0 bases and J lost 3 bases. The CDR3 is 15 amino acids. Here the CDR3 reads CASSLGQGLYTEAFF. The CDR3, as DNA: TGCGCCAGCAGCTTGGGACAGGGTCTCTACACTGAAGCTTTCTTT.

This sequence joins TRBV3-1 (or the pseudogene TRBV3-2) and TRBJ1-2; D is uncertain. The CDR3 has 14 residues. Between the trimmed V and J ends, which lost 0 bases and 7 bases, there was a span of 12 bases. CDR1 is LGHDT and CDR2 is YNNKEL in the germline V gene (reference sequence). The CDR3 DNA is TGTGCCAGCAGCCAAGAAATGAAAGCCCTTGGCTACACCTTC. It codes for CASSQEMKALGYTF.

CDR3 bases: TGTGCCAGCAGCCCCGTTGGTAGCGGGGGTCGGGAGCAGTACTTC. Translation gives CASSPVGSGGREQYF. The rearrangement links TRBV6-2 or TRBV6-3 to TRBJ2-7; 9 bases fit TRBD2. The trim removed 6 bases at V and 7 bases at J, leaving 13 bases unmatched. CDR3 length equals 15 residues. Germline V gene data show CDR1 as MNHEY and CDR2 as SVGEGT.

This clone was seen a single time. V is TRBV3-1 (or the pseudogene TRBV3-2) and J is TRBJ1-2, with TRBD1 as a possible D gene (5 bases). V lost 0 bases to trimming and J lost 3 bases, with 17 bases between them. The CDR3 has 17 residues. Germline CDR1 reads LGHDT; CDR2 reads YNNKEL (reference sequence). CDR3 DNA: TGTGCCAGCAGCCAAGACTTAGGAAGGCGGGGGGACTATGGCTACACCTTC. Its protein is CASSQDLGRRGDYGYTF.

The chain is built from TRBV30 and TRBJ1-5, with D possibly being TRBD1 (5 bases). Trimming left V 2 bases short and J 3 bases short, with 8 bases between. The germline V gene encodes CDR1 GTSNPN and CDR2 SVGIG (reference sequence). The CDR3 contains 13 residues. The CDR3 coding sequence is TGTGCCTGGAGTCGAGGACACAATCAGCCCCAGCATTTT. This codes for CAWSRGHNQPQHF.

This clone was detected a few times. This chain's CDR3 is CTSSQAVRDSYGYTF. The CDR3 DNA sequence: TGCACCAGCAGCCAAGCCGTTCGGGACAGCTATGGCTACACCTTC. J is TRBJ1-2 and V is TRBV1; TRBD1 is taken as the D call from the table, unchecked against the DNA. TRBV1 is shown as a pseudogene. The CDR3 consists of 15 residues.

The chain combines TRBV3-1 (or the pseudogene TRBV3-2) with TRBJ2-7; maybe TRBD2 (5 bases). Trimming removed 4 bases at V and 0 bases at J, with 10 bases between. Germline V gene data show CDR1 as LGHDT and CDR2 as YNNKEL (reference sequence). The CDR3 has 14 amino acids. In DNA, the CDR3 is TGTGCCAGCAGCCCCATTGGGAGCTCCTACGAGCAGTACTTC. As protein: CASSPIGSSYEQYF.

V gene TRBV5-1 combines with J gene TRBJ1-1, with a tentative D call TRBD1 (5 bases). V shed 7 bases and J shed 1 base, with 14 bases lying between them. The CDR3 is 14 amino acids. Germline V lookup: CDR1 SGHRS, CDR2 YFSETQ. CDR3: CASALGGTNTEAFF. The CDR3 bases are TGCGCCAGCGCCCTGGGGGGAACGAACACTGAAGCTTTCTTT.

This clone has just one count. The genes are TRBV3-1 (or the pseudogene TRBV3-2) and TRBJ2-5, with D perhaps TRBD1 (5 bases). Germline V lookup: CDR1 LGHDT, CDR2 YNNKEL (reference sequence). The CDR3 is 13 residues long. Trimming left V 1 base short and J 3 bases short, with 6 bases between. This chain's CDR3 is CASSQGTKETQYF. The DNA of the CDR3 is TGTGCCAGCAGCCAAGGGACAAAAGAGACCCAGTACTTC.

The V gene is TRBV12-3 or TRBV12-4, the J gene TRBJ1-1; D uncertain. Deletions cut 3 bases from V and 10 bases from J, with 9 bases between. The CDR3 runs 11 residues. CDR3 residues: CASSLRLLAFF. The CDR3 DNA follows: TGTGCCAGCAGTTTGAGATTGTTAGCTTTCTTT.

This chain uses TRBV3-1 (or the pseudogene TRBV3-2) with TRBJ1-2; the D gene is possibly TRBD1 (6 bases). V lost 0 bases and J lost 5, with 16 bases in between. Germline V gene lookup returns CDR1 LGHDT and CDR2 YNNKEL (reference sequence). The CDR3 length is 16 residues. CDR3 loop: CASSQEGRGQQYGYTF. DNA of the CDR3: TGTGCCAGCAGCCAAGAGGGCAGGGGACAACAATATGGCTACACCTTC.

This clone appeared a few times. The chain joins TRBV2 to TRBJ2-3; a possible D gene is TRBD2 (5 bases). Looked up from germline, CDR1 is SNHLY and CDR2 is FYNNEI. The CDR3 covers 14 residues. Trimming took 6 bases from V and 2 from J, leaving 12 bases between them. The CDR3 DNA is TGTGCCAGCAGCGCCGGACTGATCACAGATACGCAGTATTTT. Translating gives CASSAGLITDTQYF.

The chain is built from TRBV18 and TRBJ1-1; 7 bases map to TRBD1. The CDR3 runs to 13 residues. V was clipped by 4 bases and J by 4 bases; unmatched bases: 3. Germline CDR1 KGHSH, CDR2 LQKENI. DNA of the CDR3: TGTGCCAGCTCACTCGGACAGGCCACTGAAGCTTTCTTT. Translating gives CASSLGQATEAFF.

The rearrangement joins TRBV4-3 to TRBJ2-3; 12 positions match TRBD2. The V segment lost 2 bases and the J segment 0 bases; nucleotides outside the gene matches: 6. The CDR3 has 18 amino acids. CDR1 and CDR2 (germline): LGHNA, YSLEER. This chain's CDR3 is CASSQTWTSGMSTDTQYF. The CDR3 region has the DNA TGCGCCAGCAGCCAAACCTGGACTAGCGGGATGAGCACAGATACGCAGTATTTT.

This chain connects TRBV9 to TRBJ1-2; D unclear. V was pared by 0 bases and J by 0 bases, with 12 bases between. This CDR3 spans 16 amino acids. Germline assignment: CDR1 SGDLS and CDR2 YYNGEE. Written as DNA, the CDR3 is TGTGCCAGCAGCGTAGCCCCCGGGCGGGCTAACTATGGCTACACCTTC. It codes for CASSVAPGRANYGYTF.

DNA of the CDR3: TGTGCCAGCAGACCCCGGAATCGGGACAGCTCCGATTCTAACTATGGCTACACCTTC. It translates to CASRPRNRDSSDSNYGYTF. This sequence joins TRBV9 and TRBJ1-2, with 7 bases fitting TRBD1. Germline CDR1 and CDR2: SGDLS and YYNGEE. J lost 0 bases, V lost 5 bases, and 19 bases had no gene match. This CDR3 comprises 19 residues.

This chain joins TRBV11-2 and TRBJ2-3; weak D call: TRBD1 (6 bases). The CDR3 runs to 17 residues. The germline V and J ends were trimmed by 5 bases and 1 base, with 19 bases remaining between them. The germline V gene encodes CDR1 SGHAT and CDR2 FQNNGV. Written as DNA, the CDR3 is TGTGCCAGCAGCGTAAATCGACAGGTTCGTGGCACAGATACGCAGTATTTT. Residues: CASSVNRQVRGTDTQYF.